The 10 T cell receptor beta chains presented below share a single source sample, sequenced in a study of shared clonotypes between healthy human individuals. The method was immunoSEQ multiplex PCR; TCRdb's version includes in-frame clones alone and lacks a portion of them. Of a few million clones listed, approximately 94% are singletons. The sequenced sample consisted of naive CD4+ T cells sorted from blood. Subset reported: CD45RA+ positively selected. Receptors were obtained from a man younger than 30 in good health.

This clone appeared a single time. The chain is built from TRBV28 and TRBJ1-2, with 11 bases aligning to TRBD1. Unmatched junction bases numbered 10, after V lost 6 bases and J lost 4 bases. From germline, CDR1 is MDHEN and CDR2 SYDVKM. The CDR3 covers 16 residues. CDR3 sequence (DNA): TGTGCCAGCAGCGGGACAGGGGGTTATAGAAGCTATGGCTACACCTTC. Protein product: CASSGTGGYRSYGYTF.

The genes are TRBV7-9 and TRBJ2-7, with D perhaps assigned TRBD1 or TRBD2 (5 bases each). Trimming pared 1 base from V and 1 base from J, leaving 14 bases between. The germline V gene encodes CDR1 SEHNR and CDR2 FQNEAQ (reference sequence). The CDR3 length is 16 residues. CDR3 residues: CASSLGRDRVSYEQYF. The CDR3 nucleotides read TGTGCCAGCAGCTTAGGCCGGGACCGCGTTTCCTACGAGCAGTACTTC.

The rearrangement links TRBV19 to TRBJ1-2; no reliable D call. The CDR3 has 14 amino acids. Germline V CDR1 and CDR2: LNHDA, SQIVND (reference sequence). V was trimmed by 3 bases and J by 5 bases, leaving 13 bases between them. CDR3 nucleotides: TGTGCCAGTAGTATGCGGCAGGCCCTTTATGGCTACACCTTC. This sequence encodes CASSMRQALYGYTF.

The CDR3 nucleotides read TGTGCCATCAGCTGGACGGGAGCTCCTACGAACACCGGGGAGCTGTTTTTT. This encodes CAISWTGAPTNTGELFF. The chain uses TRBV10-3 and TRBJ2-2; tentative D call: TRBD2 (6 bases). Germline V gene data show CDR1 as ENHRY and CDR2 as SYGVKD. The ends were cut back, 6 bases at V and 0 bases at J, with 17 bases in the middle. The CDR3 runs 17 residues.

The CDR3 region has the DNA TGTGCCTGGGGAAGACTGAACTCTGGAAACACCATATATTTT. Its protein product is CAWGRLNSGNTIYF. The V call is TRBV30, the J call TRBJ1-3; D gene uncertain. Trimming shortened V by 5 bases and J by 0 bases, and 11 bases separated the two germline ends. The CDR3 runs to 14 residues. From germline, CDR1 is GTSNPN and CDR2 SVGIG (reference sequence).

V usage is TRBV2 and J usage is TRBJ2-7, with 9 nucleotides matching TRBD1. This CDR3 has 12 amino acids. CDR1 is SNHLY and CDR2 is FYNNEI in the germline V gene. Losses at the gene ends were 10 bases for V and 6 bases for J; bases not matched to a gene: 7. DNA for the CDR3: TGTGCCACCGGGACAGGGTTTCGCGAGCAGTACTTC. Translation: CATGTGFREQYF.

CDR3 coding DNA: TGTGCCAGCAGCTTAGCAGACTCCTACGAGCAGTACTTC. Its protein product is CASSLADSYEQYF. V and J are TRBV7-6 and TRBJ2-7; D is unclear. The CDR3 is 13 residues long. From germline, CDR1 is SGHVS and CDR2 FNYEAQ. Trimming shortened V by 0 bases and J by 0 bases, and 3 bases separated the two germline ends.

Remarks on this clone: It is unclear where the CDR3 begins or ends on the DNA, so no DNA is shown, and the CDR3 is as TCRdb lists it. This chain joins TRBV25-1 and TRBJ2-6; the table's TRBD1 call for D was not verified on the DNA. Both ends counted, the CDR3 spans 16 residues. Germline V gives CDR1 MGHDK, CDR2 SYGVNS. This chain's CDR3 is CASSTSTVTGANVLTF.

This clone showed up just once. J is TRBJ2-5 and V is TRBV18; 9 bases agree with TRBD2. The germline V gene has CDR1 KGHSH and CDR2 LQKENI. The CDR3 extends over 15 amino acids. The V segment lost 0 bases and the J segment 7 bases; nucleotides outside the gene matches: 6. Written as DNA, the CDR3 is TGTGCCAGCTCACCACCCGGGACTAGCTCCCGGACCCAGTACTTC. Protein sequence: CASSPPGTSSRTQYF.

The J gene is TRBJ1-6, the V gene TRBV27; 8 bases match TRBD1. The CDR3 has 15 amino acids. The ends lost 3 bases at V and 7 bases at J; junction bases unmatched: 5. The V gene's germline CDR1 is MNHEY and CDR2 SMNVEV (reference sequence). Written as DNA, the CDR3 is TGTGCCAGCAGTTTTTCACAGGGGGTAAATTCACCCCTCCACTTT. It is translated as CASSFSQGVNSPLHF.